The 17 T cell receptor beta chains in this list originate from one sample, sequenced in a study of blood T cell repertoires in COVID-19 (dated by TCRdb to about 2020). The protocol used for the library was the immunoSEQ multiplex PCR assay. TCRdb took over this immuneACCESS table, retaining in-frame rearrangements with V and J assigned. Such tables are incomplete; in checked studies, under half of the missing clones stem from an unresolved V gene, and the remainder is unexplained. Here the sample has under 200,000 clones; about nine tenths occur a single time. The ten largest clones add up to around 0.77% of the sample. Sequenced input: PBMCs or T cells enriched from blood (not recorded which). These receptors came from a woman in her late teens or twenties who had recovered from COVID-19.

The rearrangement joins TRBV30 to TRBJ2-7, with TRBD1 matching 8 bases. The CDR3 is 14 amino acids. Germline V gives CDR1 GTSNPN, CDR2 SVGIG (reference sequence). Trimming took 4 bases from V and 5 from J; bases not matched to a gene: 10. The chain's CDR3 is CAWTIRTGRHEQYF. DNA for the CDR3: TGTGCCTGGACCATAAGGACAGGGCGGCACGAGCAGTACTTC. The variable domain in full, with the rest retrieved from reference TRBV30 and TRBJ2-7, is SQTIHQWPATLVQPVGSPLSLECTVEGTSNPNLYWYRQAAGRGLQLLFYSVGIGQISSEVPQNLSASRPQDRQFILSSKKLLLSDSGFYLCAWTIRTGRHEQYFGPGTRLTVT.

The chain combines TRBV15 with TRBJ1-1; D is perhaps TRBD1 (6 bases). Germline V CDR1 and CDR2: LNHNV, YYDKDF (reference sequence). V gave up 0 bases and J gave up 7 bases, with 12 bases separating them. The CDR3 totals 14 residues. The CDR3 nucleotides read TGTGCCACCAGCAGAGATCAAACCAGGGGTGAAGCTTTCTTT. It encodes CATSRDQTRGEAFF.

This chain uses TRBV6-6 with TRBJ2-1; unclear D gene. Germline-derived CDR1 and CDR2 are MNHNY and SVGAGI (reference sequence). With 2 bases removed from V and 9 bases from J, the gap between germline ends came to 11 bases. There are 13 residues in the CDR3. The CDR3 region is CASSYQSTREQFF. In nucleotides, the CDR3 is TGTGCCAGCAGTTACCAATCTACCCGTGAGCAGTTCTTC.

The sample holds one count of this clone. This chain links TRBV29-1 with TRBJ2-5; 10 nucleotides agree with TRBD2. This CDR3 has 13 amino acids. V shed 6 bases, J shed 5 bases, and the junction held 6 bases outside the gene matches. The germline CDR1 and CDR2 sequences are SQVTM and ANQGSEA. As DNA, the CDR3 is TGCAGCGTCCTAGCGGGAGTCGGTGAGACCCAGTACTTC. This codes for CSVLAGVGETQYF.

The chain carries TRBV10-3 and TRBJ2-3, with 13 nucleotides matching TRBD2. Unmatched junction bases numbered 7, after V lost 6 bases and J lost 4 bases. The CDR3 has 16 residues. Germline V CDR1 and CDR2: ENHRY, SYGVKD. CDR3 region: CAIRELAGGNPDTQYF. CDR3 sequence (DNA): TGTGCCATCAGAGAACTAGCGGGAGGGAACCCAGATACGCAGTATTTT.

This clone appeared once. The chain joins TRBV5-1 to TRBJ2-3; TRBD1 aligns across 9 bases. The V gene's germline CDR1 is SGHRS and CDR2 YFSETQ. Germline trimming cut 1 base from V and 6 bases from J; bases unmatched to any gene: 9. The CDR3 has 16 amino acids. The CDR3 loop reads CASSLKWGQGGDTQYF. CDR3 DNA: TGCGCCAGCAGCTTGAAATGGGGACAGGGCGGCGATACGCAGTATTTT.

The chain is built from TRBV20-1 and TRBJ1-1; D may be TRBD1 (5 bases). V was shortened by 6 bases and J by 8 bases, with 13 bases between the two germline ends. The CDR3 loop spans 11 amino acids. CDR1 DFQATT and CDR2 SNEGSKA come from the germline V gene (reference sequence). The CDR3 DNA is TGCAGTGCGGGGGGACTCCGGGAAGCTTTCTTT. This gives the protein CSAGGLREAFF.

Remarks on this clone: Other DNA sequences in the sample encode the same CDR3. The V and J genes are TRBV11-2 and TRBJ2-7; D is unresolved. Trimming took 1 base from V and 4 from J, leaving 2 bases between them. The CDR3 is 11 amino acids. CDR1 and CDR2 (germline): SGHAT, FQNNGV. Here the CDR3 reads CASSLAYEQYF. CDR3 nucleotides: TGTGCCAGCAGCTTAGCTTACGAGCAGTACTTC.

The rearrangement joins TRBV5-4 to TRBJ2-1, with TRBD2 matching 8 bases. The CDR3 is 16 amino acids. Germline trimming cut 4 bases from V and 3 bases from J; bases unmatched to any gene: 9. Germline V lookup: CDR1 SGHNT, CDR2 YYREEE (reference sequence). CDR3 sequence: CASSLPGGEHYNEQFF. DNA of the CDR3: TGTGCCAGCAGCCTACCCGGGGGGGAACACTACAATGAGCAGTTCTTC. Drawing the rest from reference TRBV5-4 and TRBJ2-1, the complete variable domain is ETGVTQSPTHLIKTRGQQVTLRCSSQSGHNTVSWYQQALGQGPQFIFQYYREEENGRGNFPPRFSGLQFPNYSSELNVNALELDDSALYLCASSLPGGEHYNEQFFGPGTRLTVL.

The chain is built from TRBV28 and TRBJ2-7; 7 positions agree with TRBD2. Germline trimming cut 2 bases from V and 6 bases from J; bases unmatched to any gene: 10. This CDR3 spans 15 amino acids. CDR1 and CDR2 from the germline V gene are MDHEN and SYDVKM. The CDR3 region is CASSLARLRGGEQYF. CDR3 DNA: TGTGCCAGCAGTTTAGCACGTCTCCGCGGGGGCGAGCAGTACTTC.

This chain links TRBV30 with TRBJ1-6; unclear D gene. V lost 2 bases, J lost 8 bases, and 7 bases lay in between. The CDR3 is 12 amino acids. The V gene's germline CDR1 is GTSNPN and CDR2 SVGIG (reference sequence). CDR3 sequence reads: CAWSYRHSPLHF. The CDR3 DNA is TGTGCCTGGAGTTACAGACATTCACCCCTCCACTTT.

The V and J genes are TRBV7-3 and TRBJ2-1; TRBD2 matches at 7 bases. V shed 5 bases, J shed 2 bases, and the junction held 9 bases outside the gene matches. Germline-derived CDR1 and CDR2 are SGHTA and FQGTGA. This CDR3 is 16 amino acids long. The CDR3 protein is CASSLLAGSAYNEQFF. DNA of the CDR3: TGTGCCAGCAGCCTATTAGCGGGTAGCGCCTACAATGAGCAGTTCTTC.

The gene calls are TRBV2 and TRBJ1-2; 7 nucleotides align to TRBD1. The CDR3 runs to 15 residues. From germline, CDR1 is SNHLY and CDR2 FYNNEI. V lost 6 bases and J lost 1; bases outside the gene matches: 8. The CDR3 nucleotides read TGTGCCAGCAGGGGAGACAGGGACCGTAACTATGGCTACACCTTC. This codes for CASRGDRDRNYGYTF. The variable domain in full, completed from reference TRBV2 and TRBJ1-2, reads EPEVTQTPSHQVTQMGQEVILRCVPISNHLYFYWYRQILGQKVEFLVSFYNNEISEKSEIFDDQFSVERPDGSNFTLKIRSTKLEDSAMYFCASRGDRDRNYGYTFGSGTRLTVV.

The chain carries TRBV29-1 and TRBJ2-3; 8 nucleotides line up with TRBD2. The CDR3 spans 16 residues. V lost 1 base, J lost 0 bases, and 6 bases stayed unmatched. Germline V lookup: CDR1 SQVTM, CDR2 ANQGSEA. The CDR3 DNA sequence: TGCAGCGTTGAAGGAGACACTAGCGGTAGCACAGATACGCAGTATTTT. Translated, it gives CSVEGDTSGSTDTQYF.

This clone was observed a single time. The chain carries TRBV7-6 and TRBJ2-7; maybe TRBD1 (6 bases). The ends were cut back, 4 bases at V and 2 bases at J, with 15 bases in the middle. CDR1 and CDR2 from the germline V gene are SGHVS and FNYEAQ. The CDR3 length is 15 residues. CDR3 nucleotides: TGTGCCAGCAGCTCTTGGACAGAATCGACCTACGAGCAGTACTTC. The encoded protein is CASSSWTESTYEQYF.

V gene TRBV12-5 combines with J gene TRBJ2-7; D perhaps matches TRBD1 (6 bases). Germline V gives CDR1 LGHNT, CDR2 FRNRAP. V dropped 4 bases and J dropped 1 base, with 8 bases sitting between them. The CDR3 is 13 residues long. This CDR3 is CASGWDTSYEQYF. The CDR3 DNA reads TGTGCTAGTGGTTGGGACACTTCCTACGAGCAGTACTTC.

The CDR3 DNA sequence: TGCGCCAGCAGCCCAAACCCGGGGACAGGGGGCCCCGGGGAGCTGTTTTTT. Amino acid sequence: CASSPNPGTGGPGELFF. This rearrangement joins TRBV4-1 to TRBJ2-2; TRBD1 matches at 12 bases. The CDR3 has 17 amino acids. The trim removed 4 bases at V and 6 bases at J, leaving 9 bases unmatched. CDR1 is MGHRA and CDR2 is YSYEKL in the germline V gene.